The clone carrying this T cell receptor beta chain was picked up a small number of times. Germline V gives CDR1 SGHNT, CDR2 YENEEA. This CDR3 comprises 13 residues. Trimming removed 2 bases at V and 0 bases at J, with 2 bases between. The data are from a study of blood T cell dynamics during melanoma immunotherapy. Study at large: First-line therapy was either pembrolizumab or nivolumab with ipilimumab for metastatic melanoma.

Time point here: week 3, after first cycle of checkpoint inhibitor. At 12 weeks after first infusion, RECIST 1.1 defined response for most patients. The protocol was immunoSEQ multiplex PCR, while the TCRdb copy is restricted to in-frame clones and leaves out a portion. The sample carries approximately 4,500 clones, about four fifths recorded once. The V and J genes are TRBV11-3 and TRBJ2-4; no reliable D call. This receptor was obtained from a human donor with melanoma. The sample in question was blood, obtained from a patient treated with checkpoint blockade. The CDR3 spells CASSLQAKNIQYF. The CDR3 nucleotides read TGTGCCAGCAGCTTACAAGCCAAAAACATTCAGTACTTC.